This T cell receptor (beta chain) derives from a study of a mutant IDH1 vaccine in newly diagnosed glioma. Study in general: There were approximately 62% males and roughly 38% females among treated patients, whose mean age was about 44 years. Earlier therapy was either radiotherapy, temozolomide, or both, and most got both.

V lost 6 bases and J lost 1; bases outside the gene matches: 7. Germline CDR1 and CDR2: MNHEY and SVGAGI. The CDR3 contains 15 residues. Repertoires were generated with immunoSEQ multiplex PCR, while TCRdb's copy carries only in-frame clones and drops some. The sample has approximately 36,000 clones, approximately 92% seen once; the top ten hold about 20%. Time point specified: baseline, week 1 (first vaccination visit). Treatment noted: pre-vaccination baseline after standard-of-care therapy. The astrocytomas were IDH1-mutant, ATRX-negative, and WHO grade 3 or 4. Findings and caveats of the study: Seemingly, pseudoprogression had no relation to changes in the top peripheral T cell clonotypes.

On this clone itself: Its antigen is not known.

This chain connects TRBV6-5 to TRBJ1-1, with TRBD1 matching over 8 bases. The starting material was PBMCs, obtained from a glioma patient treated with radiotherapy, temozolomide or both. The clonotype comes from a man aged 18-30 years with glioma. CDR3 nucleotide sequence: TGTGCCAGCAGGATAAATGGACAGGGGAACACTGAAGCTTTCTTT. This codes for CASRINGQGNTEAFF.